This TCR beta chain came from a study of vaccination and CD4 T cells after COVID-19. Trimming removed 4 bases from V and 3 bases from J, with 16 bases in between. Germline CDR1 is MNHNS and CDR2 is SASEGT. This CDR3 comprises 15 residues. Regarding time point: late sampling 161 to 241 days after vaccination in a few convalescent patients. Sample treatment: approximately nine-day PBMC culture with coronavirus spike peptide pools or control peptides (ViraFEST assay). Researchers used the Oncomine TCR Beta short-read assay to sequence DNA from cultured CD4+ T cells. MiXCR was run by TCRdb on the PCR reads, yielding one entry per CDR3 protein. Among tens of thousands of distinct CDR3 sequences listed, around 37% were seen once. This clonotype has only a few counts. Its antigen is not identified.

The sequence derives from a human donor who had recovered from COVID-19. This material consisted of CD4+ T cells from blood, cultured in vitro, taken about 7 months after SARS-CoV-2 vaccination. V usage is TRBV6-1 and J usage is TRBJ2-7; D tentatively fits TRBD1 or TRBD2 (5 bases each). The CDR3 DNA reads as TGTGCCAGCAGTGCCCGGGACCTTTGGGTCTACGAGCAGTACTTC. It is translated as CASSARDLWVYEQYF.